Detailed here is one T cell receptor beta chain. TCRdb recomputed calls from the RT-PCR reads with MiXCR, one row per CDR3 protein. This sample yields tens of thousands of distinct CDR3 sequences, of which 48% are seen a single time; 60% to 65% belongs to the top ten. The sample originates from a study of patients and donors after allogeneic stem cell transplantation. Germline trimming cut 5 bases from V and 6 bases from J; bases unmatched to any gene: 5. This CDR3 spans 14 amino acids. CDR1 ENHRY and CDR2 SYGVKD come from the germline V gene. The sequence derives from a human donor who was either an allogeneic HSCT recipient or a stem cell or donor lymphocyte infusion donor (not recorded which). It is not recorded whose cells these are; they may come from a transplant donor. Source material: blood, either unsorted or a sorted T cell fraction (not recorded which). J is TRBJ2-3 and V is TRBV10-3; 10 bases align to TRBD1. The CDR3 nucleotides are TGTGCCATCAGTCCCGGACAGGGGGAGGATACGCAGTATTTT. It codes for CAISPGQGEDTQYF.